One and the same sample provided the 9 T cell receptor beta chains below, sequenced in a study of shared clonotypes between healthy human individuals. The table came from immunoSEQ multiplex PCR; TCRdb's copy has only in-frame clones and leaves some out. The sample lists over 150,000 clones; 66% were seen once. Sequencing input: memory CD4+ T cells sorted from blood. The subset denotes: CD45RA-negative fraction. These receptors were obtained from a man aged 25-40 years in good health.

The gene calls are TRBV14 and TRBJ1-2; D might be TRBD1 (6 bases). V was cut by 1 base and J by 7 bases, with 16 bases left in between. Per germline, CDR1 SGHDN and CDR2 FVKESK. The CDR3 loop spans 15 amino acids. The CDR3 bases are TGTGCCAGCAGCCAAGGGAAGGGGGTCCTAGGTGGCTACACCTTC. Its protein is CASSQGKGVLGGYTF.

The chain has TRBV10-3 and TRBJ2-7; the D gene is possibly TRBD1 (6 bases). V was clipped by 0 bases and J by 3 bases, with 9 bases between them. CDR3 length: 14 residues. Germline CDR1 reads ENHRY; CDR2 reads SYGVKD. CDR3 loop: CAISESGRGYEQYF. CDR3 DNA sequence: TGTGCCATCAGTGAGTCGGGCAGGGGCTACGAGCAGTACTTC.

The chain combines TRBV15 with TRBJ2-7; TRBD1 matches 9 bases. The CDR3 extends over 15 amino acids. V shed 0 bases, J shed 2 bases, and the junction held 2 bases outside the gene matches. The germline V gene encodes CDR1 LNHNV and CDR2 YYDKDF (reference sequence). CDR3 amino acids: CATSREGTGTYEQYF. The CDR3 nucleotides read TGTGCCACCAGCAGAGAAGGGACAGGGACCTACGAGCAGTACTTC.

The chain joins TRBV27 to TRBJ2-5, with D perhaps matching TRBD2 (6 bases). The CDR3 has 18 amino acids. Germline values: CDR1 MNHEY, CDR2 SMNVEV (reference sequence). Between the trimmed V and J ends, which lost 5 bases and 5 bases, there was a span of 27 bases. The CDR3 DNA reads TGTGCCAGCAGTCCTTGGTTGGGGGGATGGGGTGGGCATGAGACCCAGTACTTC. Protein product: CASSPWLGGWGGHETQYF.

This chain joins TRBV9 and TRBJ2-1, with 11 bases fitting TRBD2. CDR3 length equals 16 residues. V was clipped by 3 bases and J by 6 bases; unmatched bases: 8. The V gene's germline CDR1 is SGDLS and CDR2 YYNGEE. DNA for the CDR3: TGTGCCAGCAGCGGATTACTAGCGGGAGTTGGCAATGAGCAGTTCTTC. This encodes CASSGLLAGVGNEQFF.

The rearrangement links TRBV4-2 to TRBJ1-1; 7 positions match TRBD1. V gave up 5 bases and J gave up 5 bases; unmatched junction bases: 11. This CDR3 region has 15 residues. Germline V gene data show CDR1 as LGHNA and CDR2 as YNFKEQ. The CDR3 DNA reads TGTGCCAGCAGCTTGGTGGAGGGGGCAGTGACTGAAGCTTTCTTT. It translates to CASSLVEGAVTEAFF.

Here the CDR3 reads CASSPPGTGGRETQYF. In DNA, the CDR3 is TGTGCCAGCTCACCTCCCGGGACAGGGGGTAGGGAGACCCAGTACTTC. The chain couples TRBV18 to TRBJ2-5; 11 bases are shared with TRBD1. V was pared by 3 bases and J by 5 bases, with 8 bases of the junction left unmatched. The length of the CDR3 is 16 residues. The V gene's germline CDR1 is KGHSH and CDR2 LQKENI.

The V and J genes are TRBV5-1 and TRBJ2-3; 7 bases align to TRBD2. Trimming removed 3 bases from V and 1 base from J; junction bases left unmatched: 8. CDR1 and CDR2 from the germline V gene are SGHRS and YFSETQ. The CDR3 has 16 amino acids. CDR3 nucleotide sequence: TGCGCCAGCAGCTCGAGGACTAGGGTTGGCACAGATACGCAGTATTTT. The encoded protein is CASSSRTRVGTDTQYF.

A few counts support this clone. J is TRBJ2-5 and V is TRBV15, with TRBD1 matching 11 bases. From germline, CDR1 is LNHNV and CDR2 YYDKDF (reference sequence). The V gene end was trimmed by 5 bases and the J gene end by 4 bases; junction bases not matched to a gene: 9. This CDR3 is 16 amino acids long. The CDR3 DNA follows: TGTGCCACCAGCCTAAGGACAGGGGGCGTTACAGAGACCCAGTACTTC. Protein: CATSLRTGGVTETQYF.